These 5 T cell receptor beta chains share one sample of origin, sequenced in a study of shared clonotypes between healthy human individuals. Only in-frame clones appear in the TCRdb table, and some are missing; sequencing was by immunoSEQ multiplex PCR. The sample has more than 400,000 clones, roughly 95% seen once. Sample: naive CD4+ T cells sorted from blood. The subset denotes: CD45RA+ positively selected. The receptors stem from a woman younger than 45 in good health.

The rearrangement joins TRBV18 to TRBJ2-5; D is unclear. Germline CDR1 and CDR2: KGHSH and LQKENI. V was pared by 3 bases and J by 1 base, with 12 bases between. The CDR3 is 15 residues long. The CDR3 is CASSPEARSQETQYF. The CDR3 nucleotides are TGTGCCAGCTCACCTGAGGCCAGAAGCCAAGAGACCCAGTACTTC.

The J gene is TRBJ2-2, the V gene TRBV14; TRBD1 matches 9 bases. The germline V gene has CDR1 SGHDN and CDR2 FVKESK. This CDR3 comprises 16 residues. The ends lost 4 bases at V and 5 bases at J; junction bases unmatched: 8. The CDR3 DNA reads as TGTGCCAGCAGCCTCGACAGGGGGGTAATAACCGGGGAGCTGTTTTTT. As protein: CASSLDRGVITGELFF.

The chain is built from TRBV27 and TRBJ2-1; maybe TRBD2 (5 bases). The CDR3 loop spans 16 amino acids. Germline V lookup: CDR1 MNHEY, CDR2 SMNVEV (reference sequence). Trimming took 7 bases from V and 1 from J, leaving 17 bases between them. In nucleotides, the CDR3 is TGTGCCAGCACCCCGGGCCTACGGGGATCCTACAATGAGCAGTTCTTC. Protein: CASTPGLRGSYNEQFF.

This rearrangement joins TRBV4-1 to TRBJ1-4; D is ambiguous. V was clipped by 2 bases and J by 4 bases, with 11 bases between them. This CDR3 has 15 amino acids. Germline-derived CDR1 and CDR2 are MGHRA and YSYEKL. CDR3 nucleotides: TGCGCCAGCAGCCAACTTGCAGCGCTTAATGAAAAACTGTTTTTT. Its protein is CASSQLAALNEKLFF.

The V call is TRBV6-5, the J call TRBJ2-1; tentatively, D is TRBD2 (5 bases). V dropped 8 bases and J dropped 9 bases, with 11 bases sitting between them. CDR1 is MNHEY and CDR2 is SVGAGI in the germline V gene. This CDR3 comprises 11 residues. The CDR3, as DNA: TGTGCCAGCTACGACGGACTTGAGCAGTTCTTC. This gives the protein CASYDGLEQFF.